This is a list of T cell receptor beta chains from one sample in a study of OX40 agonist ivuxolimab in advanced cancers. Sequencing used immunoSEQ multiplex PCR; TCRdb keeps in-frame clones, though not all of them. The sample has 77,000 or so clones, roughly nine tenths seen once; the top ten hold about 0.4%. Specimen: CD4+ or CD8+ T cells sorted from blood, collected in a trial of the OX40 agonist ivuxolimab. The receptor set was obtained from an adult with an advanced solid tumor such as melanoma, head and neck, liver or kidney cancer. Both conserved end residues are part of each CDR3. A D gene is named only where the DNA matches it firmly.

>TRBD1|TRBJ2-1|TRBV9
TGTGCCAGCAGCGTAGTAGGGACAGCCTACAATGAGCAGTTCTTC
CASSVVGTAYNEQFF
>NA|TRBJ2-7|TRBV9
TGTGCCAGCAGCGAGAGTTCAGGGGACCCCTACGAGCAGTACTTC
CASSESSGDPYEQYF
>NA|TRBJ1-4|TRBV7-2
TGTGCCAGCAGCTTAGACCCCCTTTTATACAGCCTAAATGAAAAACTGTTTTTT
CASSLDPLLYSLNEKLFF
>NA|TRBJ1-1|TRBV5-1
TGCGCCAGCAGCTTGGCGGCAGACCGAGCGGAAGCTTTCTTT
CASSLAADRAEAFF
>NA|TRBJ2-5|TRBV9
TGTGCCAGCAGCGGCGGCGGGGGCAAAGAGACCCAGTACTTC
CASSGGGGKETQYF
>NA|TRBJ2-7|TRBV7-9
TGTGCCAGCAGCTTCGGGGCGGCGTTCGAGCAGTACTTC
CASSFGAAFEQYF
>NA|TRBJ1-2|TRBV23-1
TGCGCCAGCAGTCGGCAGTTCTATGGCTACACCTTC
CASSRQFYGYTF
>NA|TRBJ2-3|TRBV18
TGTGCCAGCTCACCGTCCCCAGCATTCACAGATACGCAGTATTTT
CASSPSPAFTDTQYF
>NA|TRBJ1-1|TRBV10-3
TGTGCCATCAGTGAAGGGAGCCCGCAAGCTTTCTTT
CAISEGSPQAFF
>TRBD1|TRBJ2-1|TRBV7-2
TGTGCCAGCACCCGGACAGGCTCCTCCTACAATGAGCAGTTCTTC
CASTRTGSSYNEQFF
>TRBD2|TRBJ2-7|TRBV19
TGTGCCAGTAGCCTTTCCGGGGGGACTGGAGAGCAGTACTTC
CASSLSGGTGEQYF
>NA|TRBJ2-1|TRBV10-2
TGCGCCAGCAGTGCCAGGGGGGACGCCTACAATGAGCAGTTCTTC
CASSARGDAYNEQFF
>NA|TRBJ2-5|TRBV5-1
TGCGCCAGCAGCTTGGACGAGACCCAGTACTTC
CASSLDETQYF
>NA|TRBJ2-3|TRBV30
TGTGCCTGGAGTGTACCGGAGGGCACAGATACGCAGTATTTT
CAWSVPEGTDTQYF
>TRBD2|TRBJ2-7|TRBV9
TGTGCCAGCAGCGTTAGCGGGGGGGCGGGGTACGAGCAGTACTTC
CASSVSGGAGYEQYF